This passage covers 5 T cell receptor beta chains from one sample sequenced in a study of T cell responses to AZD1222 COVID-19 vaccine. Assay: immunoSEQ multiplex PCR; the TCRdb copy retains only in-frame clones and omits some. The table has 140,000 to 150,000 clones, around 90% seen once. The input for sequencing was peripheral blood, taken 28 days after the second AZD1222 dose. These receptors all come from an adult who received the AZD1222 COVID-19 vaccine.

The rearrangement uses TRBV27 and TRBJ1-4; D not resolved. The germline CDR1 and CDR2 sequences are MNHEY and SMNVEV (reference sequence). CDR3 size: 14 residues. Trimming cost V 5 bases and J 10 bases, with 17 bases left between them. The CDR3: CASSPRASPGKLFF. CDR3 nucleotides: TGTGCCAGCAGTCCCCGGGCCTCTCCCGGAAAACTGTTTTTT.

V usage is TRBV5-1 and J usage is TRBJ1-2; 9 nucleotides align to TRBD1. The CDR3 spans 14 residues. V was pared by 4 bases and J by 7 bases, with 8 bases of the junction left unmatched. Germline lookup yields CDR1 SGHRS and CDR2 YFSETQ. CDR3: CASSEVTGGLGYTF. For the CDR3, the DNA is TGCGCCAGCAGCGAGGTTACAGGGGGCCTTGGCTACACCTTC.

The genes are TRBV11-3 and TRBJ1-1; D is unresolved. Germline lookup yields CDR1 SGHNT and CDR2 YENEEA. V gave up 2 bases and J gave up 5 bases, with 12 bases separating them. This CDR3 has 14 residues. DNA of the CDR3: TGTGCCAGCAGCTTAATGGGAAAGTGGACTGAAGCTTTCTTT. Amino acid sequence: CASSLMGKWTEAFF.

The rearrangement uses TRBV6-6 and TRBJ1-2; 10 bases align to TRBD1. From germline, CDR1 is MNHNY and CDR2 SVGAGI (reference sequence). This CDR3 has 13 amino acids. V lost 6 bases and J lost 8; bases outside the gene matches: 6. CDR3 in DNA: TGTGCCAGCAGCCCGACAGGGGGCGTAGGCTACACCTTC. Translation gives CASSPTGGVGYTF.

This CDR3 is CASSLDRVHNSPLHF. The CDR3 DNA follows: TGTGCCAGTAGTCTCGACAGAGTCCATAATTCACCCCTCCACTTT. This chain connects TRBV19 to TRBJ1-6, with a possible D match to TRBD1 (5 bases). The CDR3 consists of 15 residues. With 5 bases removed from V and 5 bases from J, the gap between germline ends came to 13 bases. CDR1 and CDR2 (germline): LNHDA, SQIVND (reference sequence).